This T cell receptor beta chain was observed in a study of T cell repertoires in cytomegalovirus infection. This CDR3 comprises 14 residues. Between the trimmed V and J ends, which lost 4 bases and 12 bases, there was a span of 22 bases. Germline CDR1 reads SQVTM; CDR2 reads ANQGSEA. Via MiXCR, TCRdb re-called the reads, giving one row per CDR3 protein. The repertoire holds fewer than 200,000 distinct CDR3 sequences, roughly a fifth seen once, with roughly 2.9% in the top ten. The V and J genes are TRBV29-1 and TRBJ2-1; no reliable D call. The TCR was taken from a human donor in good health (CMV status not recorded). Some clones in this sample may be carry-over from other donors' samples. Sequencing input: PBMCs. The DNA of the CDR3 is TGCAGCGTTGTCCCACCAAACTTTACAATGGGGCAGTTCTTC. This encodes CSVVPPNFTMGQFF.